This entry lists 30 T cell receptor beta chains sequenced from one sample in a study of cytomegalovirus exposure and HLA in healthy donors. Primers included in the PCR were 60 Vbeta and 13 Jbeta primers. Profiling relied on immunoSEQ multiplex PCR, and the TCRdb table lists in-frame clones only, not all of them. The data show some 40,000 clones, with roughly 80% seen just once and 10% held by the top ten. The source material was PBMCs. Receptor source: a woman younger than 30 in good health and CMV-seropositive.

CDR3 residues: CASSFDPGEPQHF. As DNA, the CDR3 is TGTGCCAGCAGCTTTGACCCCGGAGAGCCCCAGCATTTT. The chain joins TRBV7-2 to TRBJ1-5; D is unresolved. CDR3 length: 13 residues. Trimming cost V 3 bases and J 8 bases, with 11 bases left between them. CDR1 SGHTA and CDR2 FQGNSA come from the germline V gene.

CDR3 sequence (DNA): TGTGCCAGCAGCGCGCGGGCAGATACGCAGTATTTT. This codes for CASSARADTQYF. This sequence joins TRBV7-9 and TRBJ2-3, with a tentative D call TRBD2 (5 bases). Trimming took 5 bases from V and 4 from J, leaving 7 bases between them. The germline V gene has CDR1 SEHNR and CDR2 FQNEAQ (reference sequence). The CDR3 extends over 12 amino acids.

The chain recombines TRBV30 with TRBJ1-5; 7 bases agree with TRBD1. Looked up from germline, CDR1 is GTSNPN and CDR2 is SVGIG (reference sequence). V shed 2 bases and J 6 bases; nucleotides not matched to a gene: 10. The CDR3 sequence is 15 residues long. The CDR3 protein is CAWSRQGEVFQPQHF. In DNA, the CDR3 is TGTGCCTGGAGTCGACAGGGTGAAGTCTTTCAGCCCCAGCATTTT.

Here the CDR3 reads CASSLVRDRFMNTEAFF. CDR3 DNA: TGTGCCAGCAGCTTAGTTCGGGACAGGTTCATGAACACTGAAGCTTTCTTT. J is TRBJ1-1 and V is TRBV11-3; 8 positions match TRBD1. J was trimmed by 0 bases and V by 1 base; bases with no gene match: 7. The germline CDR1 and CDR2 sequences are SGHNT and YENEEA. This CDR3 comprises 17 residues.

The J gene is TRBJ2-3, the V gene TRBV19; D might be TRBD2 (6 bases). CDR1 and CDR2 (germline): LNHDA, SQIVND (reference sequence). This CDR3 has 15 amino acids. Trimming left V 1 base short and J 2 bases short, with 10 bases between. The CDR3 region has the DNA TGTGCCAGTAGTATAGGGGGGACTCCCACAGATACGCAGTATTTT. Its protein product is CASSIGGTPTDTQYF.

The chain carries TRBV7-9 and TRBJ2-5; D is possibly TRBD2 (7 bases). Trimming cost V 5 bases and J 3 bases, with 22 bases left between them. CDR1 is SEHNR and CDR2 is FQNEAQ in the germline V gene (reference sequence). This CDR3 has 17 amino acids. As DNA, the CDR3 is TGTGCCAGCAGCCCAACCCCGCGGGGGCCGAGGGAAGAGACCCAGTACTTC. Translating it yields CASSPTPRGPREETQYF.

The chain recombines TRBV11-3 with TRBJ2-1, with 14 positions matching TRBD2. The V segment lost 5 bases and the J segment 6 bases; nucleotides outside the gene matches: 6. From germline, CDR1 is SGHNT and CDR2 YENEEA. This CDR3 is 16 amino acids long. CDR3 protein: CASSAKGTSGSNEQFF. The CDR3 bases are TGTGCCAGCAGCGCCAAGGGGACTAGCGGGAGCAATGAGCAGTTCTTC.

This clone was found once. CDR3 bases: TGTGCCAGCAGCTCCAACGGACTAGCGGGAGAGACCCAGTACTTC. Amino acids: CASSSNGLAGETQYF. The rearrangement uses TRBV7-3 and TRBJ2-5; 11 bases fit TRBD2. The CDR3 runs to 15 residues. After removal of 4 bases from V and 4 bases from J, the junction contained 5 bases not matched to a gene. Germline values: CDR1 SGHTA, CDR2 FQGTGA.

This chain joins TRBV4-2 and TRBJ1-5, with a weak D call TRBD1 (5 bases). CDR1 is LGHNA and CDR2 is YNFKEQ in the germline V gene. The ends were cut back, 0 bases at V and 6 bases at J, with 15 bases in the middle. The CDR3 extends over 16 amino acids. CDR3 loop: CASSQEVAGKGQPQHF. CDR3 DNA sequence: TGTGCCAGCAGCCAAGAGGTAGCAGGGAAGGGTCAGCCCCAGCATTTT.

The CDR3 coding sequence is TGTGCCAGCAGCGCCGTCCCAGGGGCGGAGCAGTACTTC. This sequence encodes CASSAVPGAEQYF. The chain links TRBV14 to TRBJ2-7; TRBD1 might be the D (6 bases). CDR3 size: 13 residues. Germline V lookup: CDR1 SGHDN, CDR2 FVKESK. The V and J ends lost 5 bases and 7 bases respectively, with 15 bases between them.

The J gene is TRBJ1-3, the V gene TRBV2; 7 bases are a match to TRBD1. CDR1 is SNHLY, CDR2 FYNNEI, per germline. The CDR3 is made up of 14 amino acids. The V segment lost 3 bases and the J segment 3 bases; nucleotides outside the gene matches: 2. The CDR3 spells CASSEGQIGNTIYF. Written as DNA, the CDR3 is TGTGCCAGCAGTGAGGGACAGATTGGAAACACCATATATTTT.

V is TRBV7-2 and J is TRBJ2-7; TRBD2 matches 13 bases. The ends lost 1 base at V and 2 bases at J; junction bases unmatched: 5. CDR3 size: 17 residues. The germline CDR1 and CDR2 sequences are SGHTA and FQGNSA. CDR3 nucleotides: TGTGCCAGCAGCTTAGTGACTAGCGGGAGGAACCCCTACGAGCAGTACTTC. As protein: CASSLVTSGRNPYEQYF.

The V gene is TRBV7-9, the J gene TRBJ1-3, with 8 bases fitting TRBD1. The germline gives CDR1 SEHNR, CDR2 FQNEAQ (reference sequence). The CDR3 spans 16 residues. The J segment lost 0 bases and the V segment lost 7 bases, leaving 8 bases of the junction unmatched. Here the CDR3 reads CASMGRTGRSGNTIYF. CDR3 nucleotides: TGTGCCAGCATGGGTAGGACAGGGCGCTCTGGAAACACCATATATTTT.

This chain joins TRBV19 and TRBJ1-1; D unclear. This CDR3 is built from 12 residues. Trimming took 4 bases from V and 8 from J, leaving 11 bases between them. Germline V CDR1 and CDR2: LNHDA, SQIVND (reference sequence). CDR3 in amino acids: CASSRDLAEAFF. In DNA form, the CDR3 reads TGTGCCAGTAGTAGGGATCTAGCGGAAGCTTTCTTT.

The CDR3: CASSFQRYPSSYEQYF. The CDR3 nucleotides read TGTGCCAGCAGCTTTCAACGGTATCCTTCCTCCTACGAGCAGTACTTC. The J gene is TRBJ2-7, the V gene TRBV5-6; D unresolved. V was shortened by 2 bases and J by 0 bases, with 15 bases between the two germline ends. In germline, CDR1 is SGHDT, CDR2 YYEEEE. CDR3 size: 16 residues.

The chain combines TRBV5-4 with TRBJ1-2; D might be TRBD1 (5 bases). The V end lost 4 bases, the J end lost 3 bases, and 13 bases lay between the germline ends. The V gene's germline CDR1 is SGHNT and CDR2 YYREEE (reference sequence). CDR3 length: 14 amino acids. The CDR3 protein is CASSPYDSDYGYTF. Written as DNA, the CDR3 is TGTGCCAGCAGCCCTTACGACAGTGACTATGGCTACACCTTC.

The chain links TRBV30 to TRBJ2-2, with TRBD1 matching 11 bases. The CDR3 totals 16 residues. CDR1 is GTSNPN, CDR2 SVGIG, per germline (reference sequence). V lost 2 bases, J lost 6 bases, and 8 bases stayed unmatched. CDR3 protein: CAWSHNPGQGAGELFF. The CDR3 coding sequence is TGTGCCTGGAGTCACAATCCGGGACAGGGGGCCGGGGAGCTGTTTTTT.

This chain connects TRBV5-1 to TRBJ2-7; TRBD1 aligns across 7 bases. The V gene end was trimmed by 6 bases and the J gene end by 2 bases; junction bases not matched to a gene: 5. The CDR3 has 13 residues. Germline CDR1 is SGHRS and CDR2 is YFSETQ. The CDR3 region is CASKEQGTYEQYF. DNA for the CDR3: TGCGCCAGCAAAGAACAGGGGACCTACGAGCAGTACTTC.

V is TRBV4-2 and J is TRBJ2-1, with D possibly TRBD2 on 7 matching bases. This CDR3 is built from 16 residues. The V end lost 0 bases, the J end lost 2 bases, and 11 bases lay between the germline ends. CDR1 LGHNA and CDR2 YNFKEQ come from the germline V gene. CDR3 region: CASSQEGGGPYNEQFF. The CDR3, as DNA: TGTGCCAGCAGCCAAGAAGGGGGGGGGCCCTACAATGAGCAGTTCTTC.

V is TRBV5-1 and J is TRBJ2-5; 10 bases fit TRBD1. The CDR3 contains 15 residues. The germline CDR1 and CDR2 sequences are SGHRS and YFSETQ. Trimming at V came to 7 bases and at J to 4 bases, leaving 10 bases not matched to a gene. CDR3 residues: CASGPGQGIPETQYF. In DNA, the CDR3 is TGCGCCAGCGGGCCGGGACAGGGGATACCAGAGACCCAGTACTTC. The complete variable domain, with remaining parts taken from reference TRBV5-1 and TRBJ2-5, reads KAGVTQTPRYLIKTRGQQVTLSCSPISGHRSVSWYQQTPGQGLQFLFEYFSETQRNKGNFPGRFSGRQFSNSRSEMNVSTLELGDSALYLCASGPGQGIPETQYFGPGTRLLVL.

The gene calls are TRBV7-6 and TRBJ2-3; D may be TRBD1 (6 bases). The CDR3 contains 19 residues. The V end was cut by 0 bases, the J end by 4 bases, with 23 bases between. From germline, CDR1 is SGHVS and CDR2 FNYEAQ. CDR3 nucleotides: TGTGCCAGCAGCTTAGCCCTCGCCATATCCCAGGGGCCGGCAGATACGCAGTATTTT. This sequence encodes CASSLALAISQGPADTQYF.

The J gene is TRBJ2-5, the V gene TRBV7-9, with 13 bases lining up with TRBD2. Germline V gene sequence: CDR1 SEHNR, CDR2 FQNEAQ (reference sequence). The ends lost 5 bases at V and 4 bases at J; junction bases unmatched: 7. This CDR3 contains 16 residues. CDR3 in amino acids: CASSHTSGRAAETQYF. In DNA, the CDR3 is TGTGCCAGCAGCCATACTAGCGGGAGGGCCGCAGAGACCCAGTACTTC.

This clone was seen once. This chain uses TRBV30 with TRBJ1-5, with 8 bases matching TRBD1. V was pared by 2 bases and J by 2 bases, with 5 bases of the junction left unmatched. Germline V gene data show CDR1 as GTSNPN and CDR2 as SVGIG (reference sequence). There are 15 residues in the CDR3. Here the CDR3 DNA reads TGTGCCTGGAGTCCTGGACAGGGAGGCAATCAGCCCCAGCATTTT. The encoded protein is CAWSPGQGGNQPQHF.

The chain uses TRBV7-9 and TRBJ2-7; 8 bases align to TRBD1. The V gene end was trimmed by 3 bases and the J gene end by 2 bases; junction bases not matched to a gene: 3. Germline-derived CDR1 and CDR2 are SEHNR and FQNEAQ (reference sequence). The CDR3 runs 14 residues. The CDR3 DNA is TGTGCCAGCAGCTTTGGGACAGGTCCCTACGAGCAGTACTTC. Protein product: CASSFGTGPYEQYF.

CDR3 amino acids: CSGTGKETQYF. For the CDR3, the DNA is TGCAGTGGGACAGGGAAAGAGACCCAGTACTTC. V usage is TRBV20-1 and J usage is TRBJ2-5; 8 nucleotides agree with TRBD1. V trimming: 7 bases; J trimming: 3 bases; junction bases outside the gene matches: 1. Per germline, CDR1 DFQATT and CDR2 SNEGSKA (reference sequence). CDR3 length: 11 amino acids.

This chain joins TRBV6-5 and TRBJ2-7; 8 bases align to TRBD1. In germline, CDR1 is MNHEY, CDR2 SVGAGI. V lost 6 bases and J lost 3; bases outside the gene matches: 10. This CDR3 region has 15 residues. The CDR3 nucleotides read TGTGCCAGCAGCCAACAGGACAGGGCCTTCTACGAGCAGTACTTC. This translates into CASSQQDRAFYEQYF.

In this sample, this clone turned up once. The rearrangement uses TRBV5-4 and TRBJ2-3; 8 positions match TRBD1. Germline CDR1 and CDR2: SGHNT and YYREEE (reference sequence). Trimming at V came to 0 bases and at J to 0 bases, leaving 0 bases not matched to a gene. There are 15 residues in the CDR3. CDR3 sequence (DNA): TGTGCCAGCAGCTTGGACAGGGGGAGCACAGATACGCAGTATTTT. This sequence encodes CASSLDRGSTDTQYF.

The CDR3: CASSGYRGREAYEQYF. The CDR3 DNA reads as TGTGCCAGCAGTGGCTACAGGGGGCGCGAGGCCTACGAGCAGTACTTC. The chain links TRBV6-1 to TRBJ2-5; the match to TRBD1 covers 9 bases. The DNA end lines up better with TRBJ2-7; the J call may be wrong. Germline V gene data show CDR1 as MNHNS and CDR2 as SASEGT. The length of the CDR3 is 16 residues.

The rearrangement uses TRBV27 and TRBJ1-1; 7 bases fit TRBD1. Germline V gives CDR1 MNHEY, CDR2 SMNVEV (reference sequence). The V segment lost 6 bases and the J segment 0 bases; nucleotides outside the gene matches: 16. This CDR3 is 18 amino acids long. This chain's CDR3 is CASSQIGQAHPMNTEAFF. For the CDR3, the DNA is TGTGCCAGCAGCCAAATAGGACAGGCCCATCCCATGAACACTGAAGCTTTCTTT.

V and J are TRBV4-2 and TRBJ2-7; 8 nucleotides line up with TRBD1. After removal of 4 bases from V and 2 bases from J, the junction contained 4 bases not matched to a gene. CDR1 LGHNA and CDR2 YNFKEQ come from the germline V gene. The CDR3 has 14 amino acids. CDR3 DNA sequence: TGTGCCAGCAGCCCGCGGACAGGGCCCTACGAGCAGTACTTC. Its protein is CASSPRTGPYEQYF.